This T cell receptor (beta chain) was obtained from a study of cytomegalovirus exposure and HLA in healthy donors. Study-wide context: Both the 120 validation repertoires and the 500 to 700 first-cohort repertoires used the same platform, as reported by a later analysis.

The study, taken as a whole, reports: The tendency of first-cohort TCR clusters to co-occur in the roughly 110 validation repertoires was identified by a subsequent analysis. Most observed TCR sequences were rare, whereas some public TCRs were detected in many donors.

The CDR3 totals 16 residues. Germline V gives CDR1 LNHNV, CDR2 YYDKDF (reference sequence). The J segment lost 5 bases and the V segment lost 0 bases, leaving 6 bases of the junction unmatched. This table comes from immunoSEQ multiplex PCR, and its TCRdb copy is limited to in-frame clones, with some not included. The sample shows 250,000 to 300,000 clones, roughly 85% of them seen only once. To note about this clone: Its antigen remains unidentified.

The donors were part of the validation cohort, which consisted of more than 90 subjects and was separate from the first cohort of 666 subjects. This receptor was taken from a young woman in good health and CMV-seronegative. V and J are TRBV15 and TRBJ1-4; 7 bases fit TRBD1. The sequenced sample was PBMCs. CDR3 amino acids: CATSRDGGTVNEKLFF. As DNA, the CDR3 is TGTGCCACCAGCAGAGATGGAGGGACAGTCAATGAAAAACTGTTTTTT. The entire variable domain, with the rest obtained from reference TRBV15 and TRBJ1-4, is as follows: DAMVIQNPRYQVTQFGKPVTLSCSQTLNHNVMYWYQQKSSQAPKLLFHYYDKDFNNEADTPDNFQSRRPNTSFCFLDIRSPGLGDTAMYLCATSRDGGTVNEKLFFGSGTQLSVL.